There are many counts of the clone carrying this TCR beta chain. Its target is unknown. Via MiXCR, TCRdb re-called the RT-PCR reads, giving one row per CDR3 protein. This table holds fewer than 250,000 distinct CDR3 sequences, roughly an eighth found once. This specimen comes from a study of response to subunit inactivated influenza vaccine. The CDR3 sequence is 15 residues long. Trimming cost V 2 bases and J 4 bases, with 14 bases left between them. Germline V gene lookup returns CDR1 MNHEY and CDR2 SVGAGI. Regarding the study as a whole: Authors suggested seasonal influenza vaccinations each recruit few new T cells.

The V and J genes are TRBV6-5 and TRBJ1-1, with a possible D match to TRBD1 (5 bases). The sample in question was CD8+ T cells sorted from PBMCs, obtained 5 to 6 days after vaccination. This TCR was recovered from a man aged 50 to 60 who received an inactivated influenza vaccine. CDR3 nucleotides: TGTGCCAGCAGTTACGGGGGAAAGTGGTCCACTGAAGCTTTCTTT. It specifies CASSYGGKWSTEAFF.